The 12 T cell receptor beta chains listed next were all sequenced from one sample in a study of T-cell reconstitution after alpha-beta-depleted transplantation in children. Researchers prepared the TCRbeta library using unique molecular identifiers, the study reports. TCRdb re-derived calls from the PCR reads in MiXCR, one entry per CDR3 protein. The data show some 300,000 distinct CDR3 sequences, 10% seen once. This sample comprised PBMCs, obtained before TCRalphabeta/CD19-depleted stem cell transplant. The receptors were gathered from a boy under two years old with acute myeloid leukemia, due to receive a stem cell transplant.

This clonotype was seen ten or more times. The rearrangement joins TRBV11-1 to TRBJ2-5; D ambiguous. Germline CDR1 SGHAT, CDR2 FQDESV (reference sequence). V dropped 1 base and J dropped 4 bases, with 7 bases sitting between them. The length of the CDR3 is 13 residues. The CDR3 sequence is CASSLETVETQYF. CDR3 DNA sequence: TGTGCCAGCAGCTTAGAAACAGTAGAGACCCAGTACTTC.

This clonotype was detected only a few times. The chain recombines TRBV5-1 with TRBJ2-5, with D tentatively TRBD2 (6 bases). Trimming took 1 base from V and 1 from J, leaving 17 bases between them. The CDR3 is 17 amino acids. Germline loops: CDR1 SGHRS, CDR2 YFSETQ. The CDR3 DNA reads TGCGCCAGCAGCTTGAAGCTAATTGGCGGGGTCCAAGAGACCCAGTACTTC. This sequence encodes CASSLKLIGGVQETQYF.

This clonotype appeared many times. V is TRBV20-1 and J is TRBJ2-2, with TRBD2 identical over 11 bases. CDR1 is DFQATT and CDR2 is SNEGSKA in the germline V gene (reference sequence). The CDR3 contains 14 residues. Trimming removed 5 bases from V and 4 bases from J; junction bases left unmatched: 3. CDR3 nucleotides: TGCAGTGCTTACACTAGCGGGAGCACCGGGGAGCTGTTTTTT. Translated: CSAYTSGSTGELFF.

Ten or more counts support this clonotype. CDR3 bases: TGTGCCAGCACCGTATCGGGGACAGGGACCTACGAGCAGTACTTC. It codes for CASTVSGTGTYEQYF. V usage is TRBV5-5 and J usage is TRBJ2-7; 9 bases fit TRBD1. Germline V gene data show CDR1 as SGHKS and CDR2 as YYEKEE (reference sequence). The CDR3 sequence is 15 residues long. Losses at the gene ends were 6 bases for V and 2 bases for J; bases not matched to a gene: 9.

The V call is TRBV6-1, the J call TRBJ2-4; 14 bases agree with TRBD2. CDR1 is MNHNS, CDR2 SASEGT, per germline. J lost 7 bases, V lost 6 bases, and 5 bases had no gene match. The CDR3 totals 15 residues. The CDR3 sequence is CASRMGLAGENIQYF. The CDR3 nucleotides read TGTGCCAGCAGAATGGGACTAGCGGGAGAGAACATTCAGTACTTC.

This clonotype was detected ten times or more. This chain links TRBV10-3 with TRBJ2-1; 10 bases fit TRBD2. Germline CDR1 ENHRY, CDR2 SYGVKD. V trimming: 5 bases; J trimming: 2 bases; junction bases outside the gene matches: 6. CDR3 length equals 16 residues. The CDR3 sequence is CAISSRLAGTYNEQFF. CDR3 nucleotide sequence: TGTGCCATCAGTTCCCGACTAGCGGGCACCTACAATGAGCAGTTCTTC.

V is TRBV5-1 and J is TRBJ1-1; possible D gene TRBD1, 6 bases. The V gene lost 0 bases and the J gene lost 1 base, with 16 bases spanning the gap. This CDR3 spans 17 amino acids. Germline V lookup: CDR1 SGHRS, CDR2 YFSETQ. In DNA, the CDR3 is TGCGCCAGCAGCTTGGCCACTTCAGGGGAGACGAACACTGAAGCTTTCTTT. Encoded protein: CASSLATSGETNTEAFF.

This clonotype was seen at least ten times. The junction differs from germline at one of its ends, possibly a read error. The CDR3 loop reads CASSLEFRVYTF. Written as DNA, the CDR3 is TGCGCTAGCAGCTTGGAGTTTAGGGTATACACCTTC. The chain links TRBV5-1 to TRBJ1-2, with no clear D. The germline V gene encodes CDR1 SGHRS and CDR2 YFSETQ. This CDR3 is 12 amino acids long.

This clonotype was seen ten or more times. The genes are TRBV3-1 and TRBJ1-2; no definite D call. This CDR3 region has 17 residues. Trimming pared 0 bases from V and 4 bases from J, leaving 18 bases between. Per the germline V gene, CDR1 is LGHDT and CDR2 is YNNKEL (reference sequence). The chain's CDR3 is CASSQEWLRKIPYGYTF. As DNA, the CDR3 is TGTGCCAGCAGCCAAGAATGGCTGAGGAAAATCCCCTATGGCTACACCTTC.

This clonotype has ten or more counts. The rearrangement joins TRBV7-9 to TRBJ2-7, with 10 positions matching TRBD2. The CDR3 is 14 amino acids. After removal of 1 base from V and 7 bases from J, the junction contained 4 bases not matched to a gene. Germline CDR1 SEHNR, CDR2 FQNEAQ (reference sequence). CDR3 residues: CASSLDSGRREQYF. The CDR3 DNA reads TGTGCCAGCAGCTTAGATAGCGGGAGGCGGGAGCAGTACTTC.

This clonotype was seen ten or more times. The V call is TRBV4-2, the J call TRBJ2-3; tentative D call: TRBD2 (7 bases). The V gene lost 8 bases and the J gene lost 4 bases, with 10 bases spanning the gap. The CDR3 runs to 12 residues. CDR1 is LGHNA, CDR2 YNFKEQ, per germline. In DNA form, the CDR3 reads TGTGCCAGCTGGGGGGGGCCAGATACGCAGTATTTT. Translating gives CASWGGPDTQYF.

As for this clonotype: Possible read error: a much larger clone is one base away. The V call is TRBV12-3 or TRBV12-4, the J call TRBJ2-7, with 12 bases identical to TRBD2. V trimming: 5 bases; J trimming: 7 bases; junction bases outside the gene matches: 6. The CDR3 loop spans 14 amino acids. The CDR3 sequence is CASSPFGLAGEQYF. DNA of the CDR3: TGTGCCAGCAGTCCATTTGGACTAGCGGGAGAGCAGTACTTC.